Included here is one TCR beta chain sequence, with context. Authors' data handling: Using reference gene primer amplification, nucleated cell counts were estimated. The table came from immunoSEQ multiplex PCR; TCRdb's copy has only in-frame clones and leaves some out. Clonal size and the V and J genes are those of that table, whereas D and trimming came from the DNA. The table includes 190,000 or so clones, about 87% detected once. Trimming took off 1 base at V and 0 bases at J, with 4 bases between the two ends. Germline values: CDR1 MGHRA, CDR2 YSYEKL. The CDR3 contains 14 residues. This record comes from a study of blood T cell repertoires in COVID-19. About the research overall: Researchers got acute and convalescent COVID-19 samples from the United States, Italy and Spain. Nucleic acid was either cDNA or gDNA, and it came from T cells, B-cell-depleted T cells, or PBMCs.

This TCR derives from a man aged 40-55 years with active or convalescent COVID-19. Sequenced material: peripheral blood. The chain links TRBV4-1 to TRBJ1-3, with no clear D. CDR3 nucleotide sequence: TGCGCCAGCAGCCAAGCCTCCTCTGGAAACACCATATATTTT. This gives the protein CASSQASSGNTIYF.